The 5 T cell receptor beta chains reported below all come from one sample, sequenced in a study of shared clonotypes between healthy human individuals (dated by TCRdb to the early 2020s). For the CD8 naive samples, CD45RO-negative cells were positively selected for CCR7, yielding a CD45RA+CCR7+ population from which TemRA cells were excluded. Library prep was done by the immunoSEQ multiplex PCR assay. Here the immuneACCESS table is served through TCRdb, limited to in-frame sequences with V and J called. Missing clones are a known gap in these copies; in checked studies unresolved V genes cover under half, and the rest lacks a known reason. Counted in this sample were 800,000 to 950,000 clones; approximately 96% of them appeared once. The ten largest clones add up to around 0.21% of the sample. What was sequenced was naive CD8+ T cells sorted from blood. Taken with the paper, the label for cell subset or site translates to: CD45RA+CCR7+. The receptor source for this set is a man aged 25-45 years in good health.

The chain uses TRBV6-5 and TRBJ1-5; D call uncertain. The CDR3 contains 13 residues. Germline V gene data show CDR1 as MNHEY and CDR2 as SVGAGI. Trimming pared 5 bases from V and 0 bases from J, leaving 5 bases between. The CDR3 is CASSHYSNQPQHF. The CDR3 DNA follows: TGTGCCAGCAGTCACTATAGCAATCAGCCCCAGCATTTT.

The J gene is TRBJ1-5, the V gene TRBV2, with 7 positions matching TRBD1. The CDR3 is made up of 14 amino acids. The V segment lost 6 bases and the J segment 2 bases; nucleotides outside the gene matches: 4. In germline, CDR1 is SNHLY, CDR2 FYNNEI. Here the CDR3 DNA reads TGTGCCAGCAGAGATGGACAGGGCAATCAGCCCCAGCATTTT. Protein sequence: CASRDGQGNQPQHF.

The gene calls are TRBV28 and TRBJ1-1; weak D call: TRBD1 (5 bases). Germline-derived CDR1 and CDR2 are MDHEN and SYDVKM. Trimming cost V 1 base and J 0 bases, with 9 bases left between them. This CDR3 comprises 15 residues. CDR3 sequence reads: CASSLSDTLNTEAFF. DNA of the CDR3: TGTGCCAGCAGTTTATCGGACACCTTGAACACTGAAGCTTTCTTT.

The chain links TRBV12-5 to TRBJ2-1; 12 bases are a match to TRBD2. V was pared by 1 base and J by 3 bases, with 7 bases of the junction left unmatched. Germline V gene sequence: CDR1 LGHNT, CDR2 FRNRAP. CDR3 size: 18 residues. CDR3 DNA sequence: TGTGCTAGTGGTTTGGGACTAGCGGGAGAGGCCTTCTACAATGAGCAGTTCTTC. Amino acids: CASGLGLAGEAFYNEQFF.

The chain couples TRBV4-1 to TRBJ2-1; TRBD2 matches at 7 bases. The CDR3 totals 12 residues. Germline V gene lookup returns CDR1 MGHRA and CDR2 YSYEKL. The trim removed 4 bases at V and 9 bases at J, leaving 3 bases unmatched. CDR3 coding DNA: TGCGCCAGCAGCCGGGACTATCGTGAGCAGTTCTTC. This encodes CASSRDYREQFF.